The 2 T cell receptor beta chains presented below share a single source sample, sequenced in a study of early T cells in non-severe SARS-CoV-2 infection. TCRdb passed the 5' RACE reads through MiXCR, listing each CDR3 protein once. The sample consists of under 70,000 distinct CDR3 sequences, just under 15% of them appearing once. Sequences were derived from whole blood, sampled at baseline. These receptors came from an adult who was a healthcare worker with PCR-confirmed SARS-CoV-2 infection or an uninfected control (not recorded which).

This clonotype was counted a few times. This chain connects TRBV5-1 to TRBJ1-3, with TRBD1 matching 8 bases. There are 17 residues in the CDR3. Germline V gives CDR1 SGHRS, CDR2 YFSETQ. The V gene end was trimmed by 1 base and the J gene end by 3 bases; junction bases not matched to a gene: 9. CDR3 region: CASSLTSTGEVGNTIYF. The CDR3 DNA sequence: TGCGCCAGCAGCTTGACGTCGACAGGGGAAGTTGGAAACACCATATATTTT.

The rearrangement uses TRBV7-9 and TRBJ2-7, with 7 bases matching TRBD1. Per the germline V gene, CDR1 is SEHNR and CDR2 is FQNEAQ (reference sequence). J gave up 6 bases and V 4 bases, and 6 bases lay outside the gene matches. The CDR3 runs 13 residues. The CDR3 nucleotides are TGTGCCAGCAGCTCTCAACAGGGGACCGAGCAGTACTTC. This translates into CASSSQQGTEQYF.